These 29 T cell receptor beta chains came from one sample sequenced in a study of blood T cell repertoires in COVID-19 (dated by TCRdb to the early 2020s). The protocol used for the library was the immunoSEQ multiplex PCR assay. The table was pulled from immuneACCESS by TCRdb, which kept in-frame rearrangements only. Such tables lose some clones; where checked, under half of the loss comes from unresolved V genes, and the rest has no known cause. Here the sample has about 86,000 clones; around four fifths occur a single time. The ten largest make up around 10% of the sample. What was sequenced was peripheral blood. The origin of the receptors is a man in his 70s with acute or convalescent COVID-19.

The chain carries TRBV4-1 and TRBJ2-1, with TRBD2 matching 8 bases. The CDR3 extends over 15 amino acids. Germline values: CDR1 MGHRA, CDR2 YSYEKL. The V and J ends lost 4 bases and 5 bases, in that order; junction bases with no gene match: 7. The chain's CDR3 is CASSPTGGLDNEQFF. The CDR3 nucleotides are TGCGCCAGCAGCCCGACGGGAGGGCTGGACAATGAGCAGTTCTTC.

The genes are TRBV5-4 and TRBJ2-3; 9 nucleotides agree with TRBD2. The CDR3 length is 18 residues. Germline CDR1 reads SGHNT; CDR2 reads YYREEE (reference sequence). Trimming cost V 6 bases and J 2 bases; bases outside gene matches: 16. CDR3 sequence: CASTRKRGSGGNTDTQYF. The CDR3 region has the DNA TGTGCCAGCACAAGAAAGAGAGGGAGCGGGGGGAACACAGATACGCAGTATTTT.

The rearrangement uses TRBV5-1 and TRBJ1-2, with D possibly being TRBD1 (6 bases). CDR3 length equals 14 residues. Trimming shortened V by 0 bases and J by 1 base, and 7 bases separated the two germline ends. Germline lookup yields CDR1 SGHRS and CDR2 YFSETQ. CDR3 amino acids: CASSLGTDNYGYTF. CDR3 DNA sequence: TGCGCCAGCAGCTTGGGGACAGATAACTATGGCTACACCTTC.

This chain uses TRBV29-1 with TRBJ2-1; 9 bases are shared with TRBD2. The CDR3 extends over 18 amino acids. V dropped 4 bases and J dropped 7; count of bases not matched to a gene: 20. CDR1 and CDR2 from the germline V gene are SQVTM and ANQGSEA. CDR3 amino acids: CSVARGGRGGPSSNEQFF. The CDR3 region has the DNA TGCAGCGTTGCCCGCGGTGGGCGGGGGGGCCCTTCGAGTAATGAGCAGTTCTTC.

This sequence joins TRBV15 and TRBJ2-1; no clear D. Germline values: CDR1 LNHNV, CDR2 YYDKDF (reference sequence). The CDR3 is 15 residues long. The V end lost 0 bases, the J end lost 0 bases, and 6 bases lay between the germline ends. The CDR3 DNA reads as TGTGCCACCAGCAGAGATCGGAGCTCCTACAATGAGCAGTTCTTC. Translated: CATSRDRSSYNEQFF.

The V and J genes are TRBV25-1 and TRBJ2-7, with a possible D match to TRBD2 (6 bases). The CDR3 totals 13 residues. CDR1 is MGHDK, CDR2 SYGVNS, per germline. V lost 4 bases, J lost 4 bases, and 11 bases lay in between. DNA of the CDR3: TGTGCCAGCAGTGCCCGACTAGGGTACGAGCAGTACTTC. It translates to CASSARLGYEQYF.

This rearrangement joins TRBV3-1 (or the pseudogene TRBV3-2) to TRBJ2-5; maybe TRBD2 (7 bases). Trimming removed 1 base from V and 5 bases from J, with 23 bases in between. The CDR3 is 18 amino acids. The V gene's germline CDR1 is LGHDT and CDR2 YNNKEL (reference sequence). The CDR3 sequence is CASSQGNLAAGALETQYF. CDR3 nucleotides: TGTGCCAGCAGCCAAGGGAACCTAGCGGCGGGGGCCCTTGAGACCCAGTACTTC.

This rearrangement joins TRBV6-5 to TRBJ1-6; 10 bases line up with TRBD1. Per germline, CDR1 MNHEY and CDR2 SVGAGI. Losses at the gene ends were 7 bases for V and 6 bases for J; bases not matched to a gene: 3. The CDR3 sequence is 14 residues long. The CDR3 bases are TGTGCCAGCAAGAGGGACAGGGGTAATTCACCCCTCCACTTT. As protein: CASKRDRGNSPLHF.

The chain combines TRBV11-3 with TRBJ1-1; perhaps TRBD1 as D (5 bases). V lost 5 bases, J lost 0 bases, and 13 bases lay in between. Germline V gene lookup returns CDR1 SGHNT and CDR2 YENEEA. The CDR3 spans 15 residues. In DNA form, the CDR3 reads TGTGCCAGCAGCCCCGGACGGGGGGTGAACACTGAAGCTTTCTTT. Its translation is CASSPGRGVNTEAFF.

The CDR3 spells CASSPLGYEQYF. The DNA of the CDR3 is TGTGCCAGCAGTCCCCTCGGGTACGAGCAGTACTTC. The rearrangement uses TRBV6-5 and TRBJ2-7; unclear D gene. Deletions cut 5 bases from V and 4 bases from J, with 9 bases between. Germline CDR1 and CDR2: MNHEY and SVGAGI. This CDR3 has 12 amino acids.

The rearrangement links TRBV27 to TRBJ2-7; possible D gene TRBD2, 5 bases. CDR3 size: 11 residues. Germline V lookup: CDR1 MNHEY, CDR2 SMNVEV (reference sequence). Trimming pared 6 bases from V and 7 bases from J, leaving 10 bases between. This chain's CDR3 is CASRGSGEQYF. The DNA for the CDR3 is TGTGCCAGCAGGGGATCGGGGGAGCAGTACTTC.

The gene calls are TRBV28 and TRBJ2-2; D is unclear. The CDR3 covers 14 residues. CDR1 is MDHEN, CDR2 SYDVKM, per germline. With 2 bases removed from V and 3 bases from J, the gap between germline ends came to 7 bases. The DNA of the CDR3 is TGTGCCAGCAGTTTAACCCGGTACACCGGGGAGCTGTTTTTT. Protein product: CASSLTRYTGELFF. Drawing the rest from reference TRBV28 and TRBJ2-2, the complete variable domain is DVKVTQSSRYLVKRTGEKVFLECVQDMDHENMFWYRQDPGLGLRLIYFSYDVKMKEKGDIPEGYSVSREKKERFSLILESASTNQTSMYLCASSLTRYTGELFFGEGSRLTVL.

The chain employs TRBV6-2 or TRBV6-3 and TRBJ1-5; D remains unclear. The CDR3 runs to 12 residues. Per germline, CDR1 MNHEY and CDR2 SVGEGT. V lost 6 bases to trimming and J lost 5 bases, with 8 bases between them. CDR3 nucleotides: TGTGCCAGCAGCCTCCCTTATCAGCCCCAGCATTTT. It codes for CASSLPYQPQHF.

The chain has TRBV6-1 and TRBJ2-7; possible D gene TRBD1, 6 bases. There are 14 residues in the CDR3. Germline V gene data show CDR1 as MNHNS and CDR2 as SASEGT. Trimming stripped 1 base from V and 4 bases from J, with 11 bases between. CDR3 loop: CASSEEGTSYEQYV. CDR3 nucleotide sequence: TGTGCCAGCAGTGAAGAGGGGACATCTTACGAGCAGTACGTC.

The V call is TRBV6-5, the J call TRBJ1-4; TRBD1 agrees at 11 bases. Losses at the gene ends were 4 bases for V and 6 bases for J; bases not matched to a gene: 1. Looked up from germline, CDR1 is MNHEY and CDR2 is SVGAGI. This CDR3 spans 14 amino acids. The CDR3 region has the DNA TGTGCCAGCAGTTGGACAGGGGGCGATGAAAAACTGTTTTTT. Translating it yields CASSWTGGDEKLFF.

The V and J genes are TRBV5-1 and TRBJ2-3, with TRBD2 matching over 9 bases. The CDR3 has 15 residues. CDR1 and CDR2 (germline): SGHRS, YFSETQ. The junction had 8 bases not matched to a gene; V was cut back by 4 bases and J by 5 bases. The CDR3 loop is CASSQAGGSRDTQYF. The CDR3 bases are TGCGCCAGCAGCCAAGCGGGGGGCTCCAGAGATACGCAGTATTTT.

CDR3 residues: CASSLDRGLEQYF. The CDR3 nucleotides read TGTGCCAGCAGCTTAGACAGGGGGCTCGAGCAGTACTTC. J is TRBJ2-7 and V is TRBV7-8; TRBD1 matches at 9 bases. The CDR3 sequence is 13 residues long. With V trimmed by 1 base and J by 6 bases, 1 base remained unmatched. The germline V gene encodes CDR1 SGHVS and CDR2 FQNEAQ.

This clone was recorded at least ten times. V is TRBV12-3 or TRBV12-4 and J is TRBJ1-3; no definite D call. V lost 6 bases and J lost 4, with 10 bases in between. This CDR3 has 13 residues. CDR3 nucleotides: TGTGCCAGCAGCCTCGGGTGGGGAAACACCATATATTTT. Amino acids: CASSLGWGNTIYF.

The chain combines TRBV4-2 with TRBJ1-2; no definite D call. CDR1 LGHNA and CDR2 YNFKEQ come from the germline V gene. The V end lost 0 bases, the J end lost 5 bases, and 16 bases lay between the germline ends. The CDR3 sequence is 16 residues long. The CDR3 loop is CASSQDLVQPLYGYTF. The CDR3 DNA reads TGTGCCAGCAGCCAAGATCTGGTACAGCCACTTTATGGCTACACCTTC.

This clone is large in the sample. The chain is built from TRBV21-1 and TRBJ2-1; the D segment call TRBD2 is taken from the table without a DNA check. TRBV21-1 is noted as a pseudogene. The CDR3 sequence is 16 residues long. The CDR3 loop is CASSKFGGSSYNEQFF. The DNA for the CDR3 is TGTGCCAGCAGCAAATTCGGGGGGAGCTCCTACAATGAGCAGTTCTTC.

This chain connects TRBV14 to TRBJ2-1; 7 bases map to TRBD2. With V trimmed by 2 bases and J by 10 bases, 8 bases remained unmatched. Germline V gene data show CDR1 as SGHDN and CDR2 as FVKESK. The CDR3 is 14 amino acids. The CDR3: CASSQSTSAGEQFF. In DNA form, the CDR3 reads TGTGCCAGCAGCCAATCTACTAGCGCAGGAGAGCAGTTCTTC.

The chain uses TRBV10-3 and TRBJ1-6; 8 bases map to TRBD1. V trimming: 6 bases; J trimming: 7 bases; junction bases outside the gene matches: 5. There are 14 residues in the CDR3. Germline loops: CDR1 ENHRY, CDR2 SYGVKD. The CDR3 spells CAIRGQGGNSPLHF. CDR3 coding DNA: TGTGCCATCAGAGGACAGGGTGGGAATTCACCCCTCCACTTT.

This clone showed up just a few times. The chain has TRBV15 and TRBJ1-5, with 8 bases lining up with TRBD1. This CDR3 has 15 residues. Trimming took 1 base from V and 7 from J; bases not matched to a gene: 6. Germline V CDR1 and CDR2: LNHNV, YYDKDF (reference sequence). The CDR3, as DNA: TGTGCCACCAGCAGAGTTGTGACAGGGGAACAGCCCCAGCATTTT. Translation: CATSRVVTGEQPQHF.

This chain connects TRBV2 to TRBJ2-5; D not certain. The length of the CDR3 is 12 residues. The V and J ends lost 5 bases and 3 bases respectively, with 7 bases between them. Germline V CDR1 and CDR2: SNHLY, FYNNEI. CDR3 amino acids: CASSSGEETQYF. In nucleotides, the CDR3 is TGTGCCAGCAGTTCAGGTGAAGAGACCCAGTACTTC.

V and J are TRBV10-3 and TRBJ2-3, with 13 bases aligning to TRBD2. Losses at the gene ends were 9 bases for V and 4 bases for J; bases not matched to a gene: 1. The CDR3 contains 13 residues. The V gene's germline CDR1 is ENHRY and CDR2 SYGVKD. This CDR3 reads CAIGTSGADTQYF. CDR3 in DNA: TGTGCCATAGGGACTAGCGGGGCAGATACGCAGTATTTT.

This chain connects TRBV2 to TRBJ2-7; D gene ambiguous. CDR3 size: 11 residues. CDR1 and CDR2 (germline): SNHLY, FYNNEI. V gave up 6 bases and J gave up 2 bases, with 5 bases separating them. This CDR3 is CASSQAYEQYF. In nucleotides, the CDR3 is TGTGCCAGCAGCCAGGCCTACGAGCAGTACTTC.

This clone has just a few counts. The CDR3 protein is CASSVGGTSGAYEQYF. In DNA, the CDR3 is TGTGCCAGCAGCGTAGGGGGGACTAGCGGGGCGTACGAGCAGTACTTC. This rearrangement joins TRBV9 to TRBJ2-7; 13 bases fit TRBD2. The CDR3 has 16 amino acids. With V trimmed by 0 bases and J by 4 bases, 4 bases remained unmatched. Germline assignment: CDR1 SGDLS and CDR2 YYNGEE.

This sequence joins TRBV5-5 and TRBJ1-1; the D is unclear. Trimming shortened V by 0 bases and J by 1 base, and 10 bases separated the two germline ends. The germline gives CDR1 SGHKS, CDR2 YYEKEE (reference sequence). The CDR3 consists of 15 residues. The CDR3 DNA is TGTGCCAGCAGCTTGGCCGGTGGAGGGAACACTGAAGCTTTCTTT. Protein product: CASSLAGGGNTEAFF.

The gene calls are TRBV6-5 and TRBJ1-1, with D perhaps matching TRBD1 (6 bases). V lost 8 bases and J lost 8, with 18 bases in between. The CDR3 runs 13 residues. From germline, CDR1 is MNHEY and CDR2 SVGAGI. The DNA of the CDR3 is TGTGCCAGCGCTCGGGGTAGGGGGTGGGAAGCTTTCTTT. It yields the protein CASARGRGWEAFF.